The source of this T cell receptor (beta chain) is a study of T cells in women clearing cervical HPV infection. On this clone itself: The read terminates 3 residues before the CDR3 end, so the remaining end is supplied by the germline J gene.

CDR3 size: 15 residues. The J segment lost 4 bases and the V segment lost 3 bases, leaving 4 bases of the junction unmatched. Germline assignment: CDR1 MNHNS and CDR2 SASEGT. Repertoires were generated with immunoSEQ multiplex PCR, while TCRdb's copy carries only in-frame clones and drops some. Its table lists tens of thousands of clones. The chain carries TRBV6-1 and TRBJ1-1, with 11 bases lining up with TRBD1. Sample: blood buffy coat. The TCR sequence derives from a woman aged 18 to 69 with a cervical HPV16 infection that either progressed to CIN3+ or cleared (not recorded which). The sequenced CDR3 bases are TGTGCCAGCAGTGACCCCGGGACAGGGGGCACTGAA. Amino acid sequence: CASSDPGTGGTE. The whole CDR3 region reads CASSDPGTGGTEAFF.